These 29 T cell receptor beta chains came from one sample sequenced in a study of OX40 agonist ivuxolimab in advanced cancers. Sequencing used immunoSEQ multiplex PCR; TCRdb keeps in-frame clones, though not all of them. The sample has tens of thousands of clones; about 86% are singletons. Sequenced material: CD4+ or CD8+ T cells sorted from blood, taken in a trial of the OX40 agonist ivuxolimab. Every receptor here comes from an adult with an advanced solid tumor such as melanoma, head and neck, liver or kidney cancer.

This clone was detected only a few times. This chain connects TRBV4-3 to TRBJ2-2; D may be TRBD1 or TRBD2 (5 bases each). V lost 6 bases to trimming and J lost 6 bases, with 17 bases between them. The CDR3 has 15 amino acids. Germline-derived CDR1 and CDR2 are LGHNA and YSLEER. CDR3 residues: CASRGESRGPGELFF. The CDR3, as DNA: TGCGCCAGCAGAGGAGAATCTAGGGGACCCGGGGAGCTGTTTTTT.

The chain links TRBV5-1 to TRBJ1-1, with 7 bases lining up with TRBD1. This CDR3 spans 17 amino acids. The ends lost 0 bases at V and 3 bases at J; junction bases unmatched: 11. Germline CDR1 reads SGHRS; CDR2 reads YFSETQ. The CDR3 DNA follows: TGCGCCAGCAGCTTGGAGCCAGGGGGGGCGATTGACACTGAAGCTTTCTTT. Amino acid sequence: CASSLEPGGAIDTEAFF.

The chain recombines TRBV14 with TRBJ1-6, with D possibly being TRBD1 (6 bases). Deletions cut 2 bases from V and 7 bases from J, with 12 bases between. This CDR3 has 15 amino acids. Germline assignment: CDR1 SGHDN and CDR2 FVKESK. In DNA form, the CDR3 reads TGTGCCAGCAGCCAAACACAGGGATGGAATTCACCCCTCCACTTT. This sequence encodes CASSQTQGWNSPLHF.

The chain links TRBV4-2 to TRBJ2-1; D not resolved. V was cut by 3 bases and J by 1 base, with 13 bases left in between. The CDR3 sequence is 16 residues long. Looked up from germline, CDR1 is LGHNA and CDR2 is YNFKEQ. CDR3 sequence reads: CASSQGMTESYNEQFF. The DNA for the CDR3 is TGTGCCAGCAGCCAGGGGATGACTGAGTCCTACAATGAGCAGTTCTTC.

The V and J genes are TRBV25-1 and TRBJ1-1; TRBD1 might be the D (6 bases). This CDR3 has 16 amino acids. Germline lookup yields CDR1 MGHDK and CDR2 SYGVNS. Trimming cost V 4 bases and J 6 bases, with 21 bases left between them. Here the CDR3 DNA reads TGTGCCAGCAGTGGGCTCAGGGGTACTAGTCGCTCTGAAGCTTTCTTT. It specifies CASSGLRGTSRSEAFF.

V gene TRBV6-6 combines with J gene TRBJ2-7; D is perhaps TRBD2 (5 bases). Per germline, CDR1 MNHNY and CDR2 SVGAGI (reference sequence). The CDR3 runs 14 residues. The ends were cut back, 0 bases at V and 5 bases at J, with 11 bases in the middle. Here the CDR3 DNA reads TGTGCCAGCAGTTACTCACCGACTACCCACGAGCAGTACTTC. This gives the protein CASSYSPTTHEQYF.

The rearrangement joins TRBV19 to TRBJ2-7; 7 nucleotides align to TRBD1. V lost 4 bases and J lost 5; bases outside the gene matches: 5. Germline lookup yields CDR1 LNHDA and CDR2 SQIVND (reference sequence). This CDR3 is built from 13 residues. The CDR3 nucleotides are TGTGCCAGTAGTAGAGGGGGCCGAGACGAGCAGTACTTC. Amino acid sequence: CASSRGGRDEQYF.

The chain employs TRBV2 and TRBJ1-2; 7 nucleotides align to TRBD1. Germline lookup yields CDR1 SNHLY and CDR2 FYNNEI. The CDR3 is 15 amino acids. The trim removed 1 base at V and 7 bases at J, leaving 9 bases unmatched. The CDR3 DNA sequence: TGTGCCAGCAGTGAAGTCATAGGGGCAGGGGGTGGCTACACCTTC. Protein: CASSEVIGAGGGYTF.

This clone was seen a handful of times. Other DNA sequences in the sample encode the same CDR3. The CDR3 nucleotides are TGTGCCAGCAGCGCCACTACCGGCAGGAGGAACACCATATATTTT. This codes for CASSATTGRRNTIYF. The V gene is TRBV9, the J gene TRBJ1-3; D not resolved. Germline loops: CDR1 SGDLS, CDR2 YYNGEE. This CDR3 contains 15 residues. V lost 3 bases, J lost 7 bases, and 17 bases lay in between.

The rearrangement joins TRBV5-6 to TRBJ2-2; D remains ambiguous. V was shortened by 3 bases and J by 1 base, with 16 bases between the two germline ends. Germline CDR1 reads SGHDT; CDR2 reads YYEEEE. The CDR3 runs to 17 residues. CDR3 loop: CASSSINPRQNTGELFF. The CDR3, as DNA: TGTGCCAGCAGCTCAATTAATCCTCGGCAGAACACCGGGGAGCTGTTTTTT.

CDR3 amino acids: CASSGGAARSGANVLTF. In DNA form, the CDR3 reads TGTGCCAGCAGCGGCGGGGCAGCGCGCTCTGGGGCCAACGTCCTGACTTTC. V usage is TRBV2 and J usage is TRBJ2-6; tentatively, D is TRBD2 (6 bases). This CDR3 region has 17 residues. Deletions cut 6 bases from V and 0 bases from J, with 15 bases between. The germline V gene encodes CDR1 SNHLY and CDR2 FYNNEI. Full variable domain (remainder filled in from reference TRBV2 and TRBJ2-6): EPEVTQTPSHQVTQMGQEVILRCVPISNHLYFYWYRQILGQKVEFLVSFYNNEISEKSEIFDDQFSVERPDGSNFTLKIRSTKLEDSAMYFCASSGGAARSGANVLTFGAGSRLTVL.

The V gene is TRBV19, the J gene TRBJ2-3; 9 bases agree with TRBD2. The CDR3 extends over 15 amino acids. V lost 6 bases, J lost 2 bases, and 6 bases stayed unmatched. Germline V gene data show CDR1 as LNHDA and CDR2 as SQIVND (reference sequence). The CDR3 spells CASSRGGGPTDTQYF. DNA for the CDR3: TGTGCCAGTAGCCGCGGGGGGGGGCCCACAGATACGCAGTATTTT.

This clone was recorded a few times. The V gene is TRBV6-5, the J gene TRBJ1-6; the D is unclear. Germline V gene data show CDR1 as MNHEY and CDR2 as SVGAGI. CDR3 length: 15 amino acids. Trimming stripped 0 bases from V and 5 bases from J, with 8 bases between. The CDR3 region is CASSYSVSHNSPLHF. Written as DNA, the CDR3 is TGTGCCAGCAGTTACTCTGTCAGTCATAATTCACCCCTCCACTTT.

This chain links TRBV2 with TRBJ2-7; D not certain. V shed 7 bases and J shed 0 bases, with 13 bases lying between them. Looked up from germline, CDR1 is SNHLY and CDR2 is FYNNEI. CDR3 size: 14 residues. The CDR3 DNA reads as TGTGCCAGCATTTGGAACAGAAGCTCCTACGAGCAGTACTTC. Its translation is CASIWNRSSYEQYF.

The rearrangement links TRBV7-6 to TRBJ1-5, with a weak D call TRBD1 (6 bases). This CDR3 spans 15 amino acids. Germline loops: CDR1 SGHVS, CDR2 FNYEAQ. Trimming left V 5 bases short and J 3 bases short, with 14 bases between. CDR3 loop: CASSPGWGANQPQHF. CDR3 in DNA: TGTGCCAGCAGCCCGGGGTGGGGGGCCAATCAGCCCCAGCATTTT.

This chain uses TRBV29-1 with TRBJ2-7; 10 nucleotides line up with TRBD2. V was pared by 7 bases and J by 1 base, with 4 bases of the junction left unmatched. The CDR3 loop spans 13 amino acids. Per germline, CDR1 SQVTM and CDR2 ANQGSEA. CDR3 sequence: CSGRTSGSYEQYF. CDR3 nucleotides: TGCAGCGGACGGACTAGCGGATCCTACGAGCAGTACTTC.

This chain connects TRBV29-1 to TRBJ2-3; TRBD1 matches 7 bases. CDR1 and CDR2 (germline): SQVTM, ANQGSEA. With V trimmed by 5 bases and J by 2 bases, 7 bases remained unmatched. CDR3 length: 14 residues. CDR3 DNA sequence: TGCAGCGTTTTGGACAGGTCCCACACAGATACGCAGTATTTT. Translated, it gives CSVLDRSHTDTQYF.

V usage is TRBV7-2 and J usage is TRBJ1-5, with 7 bases aligning to TRBD1. This CDR3 has 15 residues. Trimming removed 4 bases from V and 4 bases from J; junction bases left unmatched: 7. Germline V lookup: CDR1 SGHTA, CDR2 FQGNSA. The DNA for the CDR3 is TGTGCCAGCAGCTCCCGACAGGGTCGTAATCAGCCCCAGCATTTT. It specifies CASSSRQGRNQPQHF.

The chain couples TRBV4-2 to TRBJ2-1; 8 bases match TRBD2. This CDR3 is built from 16 residues. The V gene end was trimmed by 4 bases and the J gene end by 4 bases; junction bases not matched to a gene: 9. CDR1 LGHNA and CDR2 YNFKEQ come from the germline V gene. CDR3 residues: CASSPPGTSRYNEQFF. In DNA form, the CDR3 reads TGTGCCAGCAGCCCCCCCGGGACTAGTCGGTACAATGAGCAGTTCTTC.

The chain is built from TRBV12-5 and TRBJ1-1, with D uncertain. Germline lookup yields CDR1 LGHNT and CDR2 FRNRAP. Trimming pared 0 bases from V and 1 base from J, leaving 9 bases between. The CDR3 sequence is 15 residues long. DNA for the CDR3: TGTGCTAGTGGTTTGGTAAGTTCAGCGAACACTGAAGCTTTCTTT. Translating gives CASGLVSSANTEAFF. The full variable domain, rest sourced from reference TRBV12-5 and TRBJ1-1, is DARVTQTPRHKVTEMGQEVTMRCQPILGHNTVFWYRQTMMQGLELLAYFRNRAPLDDSGMPKDRFSAEMPDATLATLKIQPSEPRDSAVYFCASGLVSSANTEAFFGQGTRLTVV.

The CDR3 sequence is CASSQGGRGATNEKLFF. For the CDR3, the DNA is TGCGCCAGCAGCCAAGGTGGCAGGGGGGCTACTAATGAAAAACTGTTTTTT. The chain recombines TRBV4-1 with TRBJ1-4; 7 bases match TRBD1. The CDR3 contains 17 residues. Trimming cost V 1 base and J 2 bases; bases outside gene matches: 7. The germline V gene encodes CDR1 MGHRA and CDR2 YSYEKL.

The chain recombines TRBV30 with TRBJ2-2; the match to TRBD2 covers 7 bases. The CDR3 extends over 15 amino acids. The germline gives CDR1 GTSNPN, CDR2 SVGIG (reference sequence). V trimming: 8 bases; J trimming: 1 base; junction bases outside the gene matches: 10. CDR3 sequence: CAGNLADVNTGELFF. In DNA form, the CDR3 reads TGTGCCGGGAACCTAGCGGACGTGAACACCGGGGAGCTGTTTTTT.

V gene TRBV5-1 combines with J gene TRBJ2-3; D gene uncertain. Germline-derived CDR1 and CDR2 are SGHRS and YFSETQ. Trimming pared 0 bases from V and 2 bases from J, leaving 10 bases between. The CDR3 consists of 15 residues. The CDR3 coding sequence is TGCGCCAGCAGCTTGGGACCTGACCTCACAGATACGCAGTATTTT. Residues: CASSLGPDLTDTQYF. The whole variable domain, remainder taken from reference TRBV5-1 and TRBJ2-3, is KAGVTQTPRYLIKTRGQQVTLSCSPISGHRSVSWYQQTPGQGLQFLFEYFSETQRNKGNFPGRFSGRQFSNSRSEMNVSTLELGDSALYLCASSLGPDLTDTQYFGPGTRLTVL.

V gene TRBV11-2 combines with J gene TRBJ1-1; D remains ambiguous. The CDR3 runs to 14 residues. Per germline, CDR1 SGHAT and CDR2 FQNNGV. The V and J ends lost 3 bases and 4 bases respectively, with 12 bases between them. In DNA, the CDR3 is TGTGCCAGCAGCTTCACTGGAGTTCTCACTGAAGCTTTCTTT. Protein sequence: CASSFTGVLTEAFF. The whole variable domain, filled in from reference TRBV11-2 and TRBJ1-1, reads EAGVAQSPRYKIIEKRQSVAFWCNPISGHATLYWYQQILGQGPKLLIQFQNNGVVDDSQLPKDRFSAERLKGVDSTLKIQPAKLEDSAVYLCASSFTGVLTEAFFGQGTRLTVV.

The chain joins TRBV19 to TRBJ2-7, with TRBD1 identical over 9 bases. V lost 5 bases, J lost 5 bases, and 10 bases stayed unmatched. The CDR3 consists of 15 residues. Germline V gene lookup returns CDR1 LNHDA and CDR2 SQIVND (reference sequence). The CDR3 sequence: CASSPGTGQRNEQYF. The DNA of the CDR3 is TGTGCCAGTAGTCCCGGGACAGGGCAACGGAACGAGCAGTACTTC.

The rearrangement uses TRBV28 and TRBJ1-2; 7 bases are a match to TRBD1. Germline assignment: CDR1 MDHEN and CDR2 SYDVKM. V lost 8 bases and J lost 2; bases outside the gene matches: 2. CDR3 length: 12 residues. DNA for the CDR3: TGTGCCAGCGTCAGGGGGAACTATGGCTACACCTTC. It encodes CASVRGNYGYTF.

This chain joins TRBV7-9 and TRBJ2-7; TRBD1 agrees at 8 bases. The germline V gene encodes CDR1 SEHNR and CDR2 FQNEAQ (reference sequence). V lost 6 bases, J lost 3 bases, and 10 bases stayed unmatched. The CDR3 runs to 15 residues. The CDR3 here is CASRTQTTGGYEQYF. The DNA of the CDR3 is TGTGCCAGCAGGACCCAAACTACAGGGGGCTACGAGCAGTACTTC. The full variable domain, with the rest looked up from reference TRBV7-9 and TRBJ2-7, is DTGVSQNPRHKITKRGQNVTFRCDPISEHNRLYWYRQTLGQGPEFLTYFQNEAQLEKSRLLSDRFSAERPKGSFSTLEIQRTEQGDSAMYLCASRTQTTGGYEQYFGPGTRLTVT.

The genes are TRBV28 and TRBJ2-2; 7 positions match TRBD2. The CDR3 is made up of 16 amino acids. Per germline, CDR1 MDHEN and CDR2 SYDVKM. V lost 4 bases and J lost 3; bases outside the gene matches: 8. For the CDR3, the DNA is TGTGCCAGCAGTTCCTTAGTGGGACTACACACCGGGGAGCTGTTTTTT. Translating gives CASSSLVGLHTGELFF.

The chain recombines TRBV6-5 with TRBJ2-1, with unresolved D. Germline V CDR1 and CDR2: MNHEY, SVGAGI. The CDR3 runs 13 residues. The V and J ends lost 5 bases and 5 bases respectively, with 10 bases between them. The CDR3 loop is CASSRTRDNEQFF. CDR3 sequence (DNA): TGTGCCAGCAGTAGAACAAGGGACAATGAGCAGTTCTTC.